This TCR beta chain is from a study of T cells in pancreatic ductal adenocarcinoma. Study-wide results and limits: Blood had more productive templates and roughly 8-fold more unique clonotypes than tumor. Blood clonality (roughly 0.072) did not differ significantly from tumor (roughly 0.1).

No neoadjuvant therapy was given to the selected pancreatic ductal adenocarcinoma patients before their surgery. Notes on this clone: Its antigen remains unknown.

TCRdb's table, derived via immunoSEQ multiplex PCR, lists solely in-frame clones and lacks some. Altogether over 7,500 clones are present, roughly 89% being singletons, with the ten largest covering roughly 3%. Per germline, CDR1 KGHSH and CDR2 LQKENI. This CDR3 is 13 amino acids long. The germline V and J ends were trimmed by 6 bases and 0 bases, with 8 bases remaining between them. The receptor was derived from a human donor with pancreatic ductal adenocarcinoma. Sequenced material: PBMCs. This chain connects TRBV18 to TRBJ1-1; weak D call: TRBD1 (5 bases). The CDR3 loop is CASSPDMNTEAFF. For the CDR3, the DNA is TGTGCCAGCTCCCCGGACATGAACACTGAAGCTTTCTTT.